The T cell receptor (beta chain) under discussion was sequenced for a study of CD8 T cells in ankylosing spondylitis. CDR1 is SGHTA, CDR2 FQGNSA, per germline. V lost 2 bases and J lost 8, with 11 bases in between. The CDR3 consists of 13 residues. Using its own MiXCR run on the 5' RACE reads, TCRdb lists one record per CDR3 protein. The sample lists a few hundred thousand distinct CDR3 sequences; around 21% were seen once. The specimen sequenced was blood, either unsorted or a sorted T cell fraction (not recorded which). This receptor was taken from a female donor with ankylosing spondylitis or in good health (not recorded which). The V and J genes are TRBV7-2 and TRBJ2-3, with D possibly matching TRBD2 (6 bases). This CDR3 is CASSLIGRGTQYF. As DNA, the CDR3 is TGTGCCAGCAGCTTAATCGGGAGAGGTACGCAGTATTTT.